This T cell receptor beta chain was documented in a study of OX40 agonist ivuxolimab in advanced cancers. Study-wide points: Among T cells, CD8+ cells averaged more expanded clones than CD4+ cells.

As concerns this clone: The antigen remains undetermined.

Germline lookup yields CDR1 ENHRY and CDR2 SYGVKD. The CDR3 length is 14 residues. V gave up 4 bases and J gave up 6 bases, with 16 bases separating them. Libraries were prepared by immunoSEQ multiplex PCR; TCRdb keeps only in-frame clonotypes and omits some of them. In the table there are tens of thousands of clones, approximately 86% of which are singletons. The material was CD4+ or CD8+ T cells sorted from blood, obtained in a trial of the OX40 agonist ivuxolimab. V usage is TRBV10-3 and J usage is TRBJ2-7; a weak D match, TRBD2 (6 bases). The TCR sequence derives from an adult with an advanced solid tumor such as melanoma, head and neck, liver or kidney cancer. In DNA form, the CDR3 reads TGTGCCATCAGTGGGGCGGACTACACAGGCGAGCAGTACTTC. Translating it yields CAISGADYTGEQYF.